The sample holds a few counts of the clone carrying this TCR beta chain. Its antigen is currently unknown. Authors of the study amplified TCR beta CDR3 regions from RNA transcripts. HTBI primers were the set used in a first-round RT-PCR of the TCR CDR3. TCRdb reanalysed the multiplex PCR reads using MiXCR and keeps one entry per CDR3 protein. The repertoire holds a few hundred thousand distinct CDR3 sequences, with roughly 15% as singletons. The sample comes from a study of T cells in Graves' hyperthyroidism and ophthalmopathy. At the level of the study: It was at initial diagnosis, before any treatment, that peripheral blood was collected.

The V gene's germline CDR1 is DFQATT and CDR2 SNEGSKA (reference sequence). This CDR3 is 11 amino acids long. V was cut by 6 bases and J by 12 bases, with 15 bases left in between. Diagnostic assessment was based on clinical symptoms, serum thyroxine and TRAb, thyroid ultrasound and orbital computed tomography. The blood was taken when hyperthyroidism was first diagnosed, before any ophthalmopathy symptoms showed up. Study conclusions and caveats: Blood also carried most thyroid clonotypes expanded above 0.001.

Input material: blood. This chain links TRBV20-1 with TRBJ2-1; possible D gene TRBD1, 6 bases. The TCR was taken from a woman aged 45-65 years with Graves' hyperthyroidism that later progressed to Graves' ophthalmopathy. CDR3 in DNA: TGCAGTGCACTTGACAGGTTCGGGCAGTTCTTC. Encoded protein: CSALDRFGQFF.